The entry below gives a single TCR beta chain sequence along with its context. Adults between roughly 18 and 95 years of age took part from some 25 US areas. Using immunoSEQ multiplex PCR, the repertoire was profiled, and TCRdb retains in-frame clones only, with some absent. The data contain 190,000 or so clones, 65% to 90% of them seen just once; the ten biggest clones take up around 11%. This record comes from a study of blood T cell repertoires in COVID-19. Study-level background: Donors in the United States, Italy and Spain gave samples during acute or convalescent COVID-19. Nucleic acid was either cDNA or gDNA, and it came from T cells, B-cell-depleted T cells, or PBMCs.

CDR1 is MDHEN and CDR2 is SYDVKM in the germline V gene. Germline trimming cut 5 bases from V and 3 bases from J; bases unmatched to any gene: 3. This CDR3 spans 13 amino acids. The source of this sequence is a man aged 40-49 years who had recovered from COVID-19. The rearrangement uses TRBV28 and TRBJ2-7, with TRBD2 identical over 8 bases. Sequencing input: PBMCs or T cells enriched from blood (not recorded which). The CDR3 nucleotides are TGTGCCAGCAGTGTAGCGGGGAACTACGAGCAGTACTTC. Residues: CASSVAGNYEQYF.